The 2 T cell receptor beta chains given below trace back to one sample, sequenced in a study of blood T cell repertoires in COVID-19. Assay used: immunoSEQ multiplex PCR; TCRdb lists only in-frame clones, some missing. The profile covers about 59,000 clones, with about nine tenths appearing a single time and over 7.5% taken by the ten largest. Source material: peripheral blood. These TCRs come from a human donor in a cohort sampled during active COVID-19.

DNA for the CDR3: TGTGCCAGCAGTCTTTCGTGGGAGAATGAGCAGTTCTTC. As protein: CASSLSWENEQFF. V gene TRBV2 combines with J gene TRBJ2-1; a possible D gene is TRBD2 (5 bases). With 5 bases removed from V and 7 bases from J, the gap between germline ends came to 12 bases. The CDR3 runs to 13 residues. Germline CDR1 is SNHLY and CDR2 is FYNNEI.

The V and J genes are TRBV7-2 and TRBJ2-7; D not resolved. Germline assignment: CDR1 SGHTA and CDR2 FQGNSA. This CDR3 has 13 residues. V was clipped by 1 base and J by 2 bases, with 6 bases between them. The CDR3 DNA reads as TGTGCCAGCAGCTTAGTTATAGCCTACGAGCAGTACTTC. Translation: CASSLVIAYEQYF.